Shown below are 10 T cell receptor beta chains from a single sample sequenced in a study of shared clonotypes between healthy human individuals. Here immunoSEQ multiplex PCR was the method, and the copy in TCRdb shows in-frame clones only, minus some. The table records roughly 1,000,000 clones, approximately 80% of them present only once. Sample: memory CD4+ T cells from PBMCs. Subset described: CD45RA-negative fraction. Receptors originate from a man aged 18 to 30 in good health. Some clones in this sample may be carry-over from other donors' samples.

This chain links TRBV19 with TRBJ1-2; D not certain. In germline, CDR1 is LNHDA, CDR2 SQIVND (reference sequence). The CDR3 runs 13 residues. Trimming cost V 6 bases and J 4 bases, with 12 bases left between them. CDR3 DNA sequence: TGTGCCAGTAGCTCGGGGAGTAGCTATGGCTACACCTTC. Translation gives CASSSGSSYGYTF.

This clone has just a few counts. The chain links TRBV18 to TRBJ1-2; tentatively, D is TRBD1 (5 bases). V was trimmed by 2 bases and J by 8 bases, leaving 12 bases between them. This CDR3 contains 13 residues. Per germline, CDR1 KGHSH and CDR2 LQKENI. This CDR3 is CASSPRIWDGYTF. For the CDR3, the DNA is TGTGCCAGCTCACCAAGGATCTGGGACGGCTACACCTTC.

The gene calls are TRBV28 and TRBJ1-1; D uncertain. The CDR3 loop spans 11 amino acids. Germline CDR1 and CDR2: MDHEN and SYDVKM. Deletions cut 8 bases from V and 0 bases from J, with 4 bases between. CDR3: CASRMNTEAFF. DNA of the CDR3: TGTGCCAGCCGCATGAACACTGAAGCTTTCTTT.

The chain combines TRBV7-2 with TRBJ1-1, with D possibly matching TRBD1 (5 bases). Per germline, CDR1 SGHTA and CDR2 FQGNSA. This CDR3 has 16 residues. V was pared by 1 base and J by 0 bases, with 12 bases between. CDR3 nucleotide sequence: TGTGCCAGCAGCTTAGGGGGAGGGACCATGAACACTGAAGCTTTCTTT. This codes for CASSLGGGTMNTEAFF.

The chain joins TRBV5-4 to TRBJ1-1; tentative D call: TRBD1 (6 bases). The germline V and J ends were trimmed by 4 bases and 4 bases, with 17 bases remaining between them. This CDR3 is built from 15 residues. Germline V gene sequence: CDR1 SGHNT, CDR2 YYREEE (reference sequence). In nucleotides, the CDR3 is TGTGCCAGCAGCCCCAGGGACAAGCTGAGCACTGAAGCTTTCTTT. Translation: CASSPRDKLSTEAFF.

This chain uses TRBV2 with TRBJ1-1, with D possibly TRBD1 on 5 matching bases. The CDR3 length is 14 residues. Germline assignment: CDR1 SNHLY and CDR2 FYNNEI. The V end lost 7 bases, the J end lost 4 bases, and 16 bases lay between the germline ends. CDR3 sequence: CASTPETGGTEAFF. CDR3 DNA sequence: TGTGCCAGCACCCCCGAAACGGGGGGCACTGAAGCTTTCTTT. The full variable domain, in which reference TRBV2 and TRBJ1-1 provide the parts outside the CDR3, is EPEVTQTPSHQVTQMGQEVILRCVPISNHLYFYWYRQILGQKVEFLVSFYNNEISEKSEIFDDQFSVERPDGSNFTLKIRSTKLEDSAMYFCASTPETGGTEAFFGQGTRLTVV.

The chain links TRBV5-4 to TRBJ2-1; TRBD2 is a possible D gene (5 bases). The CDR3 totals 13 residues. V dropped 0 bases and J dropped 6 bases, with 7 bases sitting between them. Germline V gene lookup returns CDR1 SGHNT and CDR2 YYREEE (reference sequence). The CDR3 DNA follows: TGTGCCAGCAGCTTGGGGACTCTCAATGAGCAGTTCTTC. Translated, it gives CASSLGTLNEQFF.

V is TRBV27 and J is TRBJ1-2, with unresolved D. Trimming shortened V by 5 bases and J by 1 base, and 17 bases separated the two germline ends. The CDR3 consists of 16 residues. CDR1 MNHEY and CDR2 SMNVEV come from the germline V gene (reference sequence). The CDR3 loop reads CASSRKPGWDNYGYTF. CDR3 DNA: TGTGCCAGCAGTCGGAAACCCGGATGGGATAACTATGGCTACACCTTC.

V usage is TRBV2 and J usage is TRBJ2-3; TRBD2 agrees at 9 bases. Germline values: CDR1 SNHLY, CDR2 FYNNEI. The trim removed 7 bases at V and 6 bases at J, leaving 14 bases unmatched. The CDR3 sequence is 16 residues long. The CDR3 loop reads CASTSGRYNPNDTQYF. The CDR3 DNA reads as TGTGCCAGCACAAGCGGGAGGTATAACCCGAACGATACGCAGTATTTT. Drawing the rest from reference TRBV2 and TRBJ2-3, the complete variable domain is EPEVTQTPSHQVTQMGQEVILRCVPISNHLYFYWYRQILGQKVEFLVSFYNNEISEKSEIFDDQFSVERPDGSNFTLKIRSTKLEDSAMYFCASTSGRYNPNDTQYFGPGTRLTVL.

The CDR3 DNA reads as TGTGCCAGCAGTTTATTACAGGGGTCCTACGAGCAGTACTTC. Its translation is CASSLLQGSYEQYF. This chain joins TRBV28 and TRBJ2-7, with 7 bases identical to TRBD1. The length of the CDR3 is 14 residues. Germline V gene data show CDR1 as MDHEN and CDR2 as SYDVKM. V was clipped by 1 base and J by 1 base; unmatched bases: 1.